This record looks at one T cell receptor (beta chain) sequence and its context. The specificity of this receptor is unknown. Base qualities are missing; no much larger clone stands one base away. Read against the paper, the sample's time point label means: persistent/refractory GD, antithyroid drugs over 5 years with positive TRAb. For both TCR sequencing and RNA sequencing, RNA was extracted from PBMCs using TRIzol. The diagnosis of Graves' disease was made according to American Thyroid Association guidelines. Patients for the study were recruited at an endocrinology department in Xi'an, China. Each patient gave 8.5 to 9.5 milliliters of peripheral blood, collected in an EDTA anticoagulant tube. Ficoll Paque Plus density gradient separation was used to isolate PBMCs, and no further T cell sorting was performed. An Agilent 2100 Bioanalyzer and agarose gel were used to check RNA quality, and a NanoDrop 2000 was used to measure RNA concentration.

Library creation used multiplex PCR. Instrument used: Illumina HiSeq 4000. TCR beta libraries were built with iRepertoire HTBI primers and Arm-PCR amplification of CDR3 regions. Before sequencing, the PCR products underwent gel purification. The paper's data handling went like this. Gene usage analysis of CDR3 amino acid clonotypes relied on the roughly 64 TRBV and 14 TRBJ segments identified across samples. COPE and FqMerger were used to merge the filtered high-quality paired reads into contigs. BLAST was used to align contigs to the IMGT TRBV, TRBD and TRBJ reference genes, and CDR3 was defined following IMGT. Any clonotype with a frequency above 0.1% was classified as a highly expanded clone. Repertoire diversity was measured by Shannon entropy, and V-J evenness by the Gini coefficient. A clonotype was considered public if more than one individual shared it. TCRdb took the public reads, trimmed them with fastp at Q25, ran MiXCR for clone calling and kept in-frame beta chains. Identical CDR3 protein sequences are pooled into one entry, listed with their most common genes and DNA. These V and J calls derive from TCRdb rather than the authors' analysis. This sample is represented by approximately 470,000 distinct CDR3 sequences; less than 25% of them were singletons. The top ten hold over 7.5% of the sample.

This entry comes from a study of regulatory T cells in long-lasting Graves disease (dated by TCRdb to about 2021). Concerning the study at large: Persistent Graves' disease meant more than 5 years of antithyroid drug treatment with TSH receptor autoantibodies that stayed positive. Patients with persistent Graves' disease were compared with patients with newly diagnosed Graves' disease using TCR sequencing and RNA sequencing of peripheral blood. The study took place in China and was registered as a clinical trial. TCR sequencing covered 13 persistent and approximately 20 newly diagnosed Graves' disease patients, 33 samples in total. Antithyroid drugs had been taken for about 9.7 years on average by persistent Graves' disease patients in the clinical cohort.

Summary of the overall study and its limitations: A larger number of public clonotypes was shared among persistent patients (about 2,700) than among newly diagnosed patients (around 970). The small sample size was acknowledged by the authors as a limitation that may reduce accuracy. Sequencing and analysis were restricted to the TCR beta chain. Lower TCR Shannon entropy and fewer highly expanded clones were observed in persistent Graves' disease patients than in newly diagnosed patients, which suggested clonal expansion. Because the primary lesion, thyroid tissue, could not be accessed, the study looked at peripheral blood alone.

Sequencing was performed on peripheral blood mononuclear cells (PBMCs), taken when the disease was refractory, from a patient treated with antithyroid drugs. The TCR originated in a female donor with Graves disease.

The DNA sequence reads TGTGCCTGGGCCGGACAGGGGAGCACTGAAGCTTTCTTT. Translated, it reads CAWAGQGSTEAFF. In this chain, TRBV30 is recombined with TRBJ1-1; 9 central nucleotides agree with TRBD1. V is pruned by 5 bases and J by 4 bases, leaving 5 bases of the junction without a gene match. CDR1 and CDR2 are drawn from the germline V gene (reference sequence): GTSNPN, SVGIG. The CDR3 measures 13 amino acids from cysteine to phenylalanine. Only the CDR3 DNA stays, 39 bases, in frame from base 1.